What follows are 27 T cell receptor beta chains derived from one specimen sequenced in a study of shared T cell receptors in the human thymus. Assay: immunoSEQ multiplex PCR; the TCRdb copy retains only in-frame clones and omits some. The sample lists 630,000 or so clones, 70% to 90% occurring once. These same records also appear under a second study, on human thymus T cells.

The specimen sequenced was thymocytes. These receptors were obtained from a boy younger than two with a congenital heart defect.

The chain uses TRBV2 and TRBJ2-7; 9 positions match TRBD2. CDR1 and CDR2 (germline): SNHLY, FYNNEI. Germline trimming cut 2 bases from V and 6 bases from J; bases unmatched to any gene: 8. The CDR3 is 15 amino acids. DNA for the CDR3: TGTGCCAGCAGTGAACCCTATAGCGGGAGCTGCGAGCAGTACTTC. Amino acids: CASSEPYSGSCEQYF.

This clone was observed a few times. The CDR3 here is CASSTMADMNTEAFF. The CDR3 DNA reads TGTGCCAGCAGCACGATGGCCGACATGAACACTGAAGCTTTCTTT. V gene TRBV7-2 combines with J gene TRBJ1-1; D remains unclear. Germline V gives CDR1 SGHTA, CDR2 FQGNSA. The V end was cut by 5 bases, the J end by 0 bases, with 13 bases between. This CDR3 contains 15 residues.

The CDR3 region is CASSPTLRGTIYNEQFF. DNA for the CDR3: TGTGCCAGCAGCCCAACCCTCCGGGGGACGATTTACAATGAGCAGTTCTTC. The chain is built from TRBV7-3 and TRBJ2-1; tentatively, D is TRBD2 (6 bases). V gave up 5 bases and J gave up 4 bases, with 21 bases separating them. This CDR3 spans 17 amino acids. CDR1 and CDR2 (germline): SGHTA, FQGTGA.

V is TRBV11-2 and J is TRBJ2-7; 8 nucleotides align to TRBD1. With 1 base clipped from V and 1 base from J, the junction kept 9 bases outside the gene matches. The CDR3 loop spans 17 amino acids. The germline gives CDR1 SGHAT, CDR2 FQNNGV. This chain's CDR3 is CASSLVSPRQGSYEQYF. Written as DNA, the CDR3 is TGTGCCAGCAGCTTAGTTTCTCCGAGACAGGGGTCCTACGAGCAGTACTTC.

The V gene is TRBV7-2, the J gene TRBJ2-3; D possibly corresponds to TRBD2 (6 bases). The CDR3 loop spans 15 amino acids. Per germline, CDR1 SGHTA and CDR2 FQGNSA. The V end lost 6 bases, the J end lost 0 bases, and 13 bases lay between the germline ends. The CDR3 is CASSLMRGSTDTQYF. The DNA of the CDR3 is TGTGCCAGCAGTCTAATGCGGGGAAGCACAGATACGCAGTATTTT.

J is TRBJ2-7 and V is TRBV9, with D tentatively TRBD1 (5 bases). The CDR3 covers 16 residues. The V gene lost 3 bases and the J gene lost 0 bases, with 16 bases spanning the gap. Germline values: CDR1 SGDLS, CDR2 YYNGEE. CDR3 DNA: TGTGCCAGCAGCGCCTACGCCCGGACACCCTCCTACGAGCAGTACTTC. Translating it yields CASSAYARTPSYEQYF.

This CDR3 reads CASSLEGPGAYEQYF. CDR3 in DNA: TGTGCCAGCAGCTTGGAAGGGCCTGGGGCATACGAGCAGTACTTC. This chain connects TRBV5-5 to TRBJ2-7, with TRBD1 as a possible D gene (5 bases). Germline V lookup: CDR1 SGHKS, CDR2 YYEKEE (reference sequence). Trimming pared 0 bases from V and 4 bases from J, leaving 14 bases between. The CDR3 runs to 15 residues.

The chain couples TRBV2 to TRBJ1-2; possibly TRBD1 for D (6 bases). This CDR3 comprises 15 residues. Germline CDR1 SNHLY, CDR2 FYNNEI. V was pared by 1 base and J by 4 bases, with 13 bases between. CDR3 DNA sequence: TGTGCCAGCAGTGAAGATTCGGCCAGGGGCTATGGCTACACCTTC. Its protein product is CASSEDSARGYGYTF.

The rearrangement links TRBV2 to TRBJ1-5; TRBD1 matches 7 bases. Trimming removed 2 bases from V and 7 bases from J; junction bases left unmatched: 11. The CDR3 length is 16 residues. Germline V gene sequence: CDR1 SNHLY, CDR2 FYNNEI. CDR3 loop: CASSERVRQGGQPQHF. The DNA for the CDR3 is TGTGCCAGCAGTGAAAGAGTACGACAGGGCGGGCAGCCCCAGCATTTT.

The rearrangement joins TRBV7-2 to TRBJ2-5; a possible D gene is TRBD2 (5 bases). The J call is in doubt because the DNA end fits TRBJ2-7 better. CDR1 and CDR2 from the germline V gene are SGHTA and FQGNSA. The CDR3 runs 14 residues. CDR3 bases: TGTGCCAGCACCATCCAACCCGGGAAAGGCGAGCAGTACTTC. This gives the protein CASTIQPGKGEQYF.

The V and J genes are TRBV12-5 and TRBJ1-2, with 11 bases aligning to TRBD1. V was pared by 4 bases and J by 0 bases, with 10 bases of the junction left unmatched. The germline gives CDR1 LGHNT, CDR2 FRNRAP. This CDR3 has 18 amino acids. In DNA, the CDR3 is TGTGCTAGTGGTTCCCCCCCGGGACAGGGGGTAGCTAACTATGGCTACACCTTC. It codes for CASGSPPGQGVANYGYTF.

This clone was observed a single time. The chain employs TRBV15 and TRBJ2-3; 8 bases match TRBD2. Germline V gene sequence: CDR1 LNHNV, CDR2 YYDKDF (reference sequence). The CDR3 length is 16 residues. J gave up 0 bases and V 5 bases, and 7 bases lay outside the gene matches. The CDR3 region is CATSLGRGSSTDTQYF. In DNA, the CDR3 is TGTGCCACCAGCCTCGGGAGGGGTTCTAGCACAGATACGCAGTATTTT.

The chain uses TRBV2 and TRBJ1-2; 7 bases are shared with TRBD1. Germline lookup yields CDR1 SNHLY and CDR2 FYNNEI. The ends lost 7 bases at V and 4 bases at J; junction bases unmatched: 9. CDR3 length: 14 amino acids. The CDR3 loop reads CASTHITGVYGYTF. The CDR3 DNA sequence: TGTGCCAGCACCCACATCACAGGGGTCTATGGCTACACCTTC.

This sequence joins TRBV28 and TRBJ2-1; 14 positions match TRBD2. V was pared by 7 bases and J by 9 bases, with 11 bases of the junction left unmatched. Germline V gene data show CDR1 as MDHEN and CDR2 as SYDVKM. The CDR3 runs to 16 residues. CDR3: CASKSLTSGRAGEQFF. CDR3 DNA: TGTGCCAGCAAGTCCCTGACTAGCGGGAGGGCCGGTGAGCAGTTCTTC.

This rearrangement joins TRBV27 to TRBJ2-1; 7 positions agree with TRBD2. The CDR3 has 15 residues. Trimming cost V 2 bases and J 7 bases; bases outside gene matches: 8. Looked up from germline, CDR1 is MNHEY and CDR2 is SMNVEV (reference sequence). This chain's CDR3 is CASSLGGRRWNEQFF. CDR3 coding DNA: TGTGCCAGCAGTTTAGGCGGGAGAAGGTGGAATGAGCAGTTCTTC.

V is TRBV28 and J is TRBJ1-1; TRBD1 matches at 9 bases. The CDR3 spans 17 residues. The V segment lost 3 bases and the J segment 1 base; nucleotides outside the gene matches: 9. Germline V gene data show CDR1 as MDHEN and CDR2 as SYDVKM. The CDR3 DNA reads TGTGCCAGCAGTTTCGTTCCGGACAGGGGAAGGAACACTGAAGCTTTCTTT. It yields the protein CASSFVPDRGRNTEAFF.

The CDR3 DNA sequence: TGTGCCAGCAGTTATGGGACTAGCGGGACCGCAGATACGCAGTATTTT. Protein: CASSYGTSGTADTQYF. The chain combines TRBV6-5 with TRBJ2-3; TRBD2 agrees at 13 bases. J lost 4 bases, V lost 3 bases, and 4 bases had no gene match. CDR3 length: 16 residues. CDR1 and CDR2 from the germline V gene are MNHEY and SVGAGI.

This clone was seen only a few times. The gene calls are TRBV28 and TRBJ1-1; no firm D call. Germline CDR1 and CDR2: MDHEN and SYDVKM. The CDR3 runs 16 residues. V gave up 5 bases and J gave up 1 base, with 17 bases separating them. The CDR3, as DNA: TGTGCCAGCAGTCCCATTTGGAGGGATGGGAACACTGAAGCTTTCTTT. Encoded protein: CASSPIWRDGNTEAFF.

This chain joins TRBV5-1 and TRBJ2-5, with TRBD2 identical over 12 bases. V was pared by 4 bases and J by 2 bases, with 12 bases of the junction left unmatched. Germline loops: CDR1 SGHRS, CDR2 YFSETQ. This CDR3 comprises 18 residues. CDR3 coding DNA: TGCGCCAGCAGCCGCGGTCGGACTAGCGGGGAGGTTCAAGAGACCCAGTACTTC. It yields the protein CASSRGRTSGEVQETQYF.

The rearrangement links TRBV10-3 to TRBJ2-7, with 10 bases that match TRBD2. The CDR3 is 16 residues long. Germline assignment: CDR1 ENHRY and CDR2 SYGVKD. V trimming: 2 bases; J trimming: 7 bases; junction bases outside the gene matches: 11. The CDR3 region has the DNA TGTGCCATCAGTGAGGGAAGCGGGAGGGATCGGTGGGAGCAGTACTTC. It encodes CAISEGSGRDRWEQYF.

The rearrangement links TRBV2 to TRBJ1-3; tentatively, D is TRBD1 (5 bases). Germline-derived CDR1 and CDR2 are SNHLY and FYNNEI. V shed 5 bases and J shed 2 bases, with 10 bases lying between them. The CDR3 contains 14 residues. The CDR3 DNA is TGTGCCAGCAGTAGGGGTGACGCTGGAAACACCATATATTTT. Its protein product is CASSRGDAGNTIYF. Full variable domain (missing parts from reference TRBV2 and TRBJ1-3): EPEVTQTPSHQVTQMGQEVILRCVPISNHLYFYWYRQILGQKVEFLVSFYNNEISEKSEIFDDQFSVERPDGSNFTLKIRSTKLEDSAMYFCASSRGDAGNTIYFGEGSWLTVV.

The gene calls are TRBV6-1 and TRBJ1-5, with TRBD1 matching over 7 bases. The trim removed 0 bases at V and 2 bases at J, leaving 25 bases unmatched. Germline V gives CDR1 MNHNS, CDR2 SASEGT. The CDR3 is 23 amino acids. The CDR3 protein is CASSEAREVRGQNYGYGNQPQHF. CDR3 nucleotides: TGTGCCAGCAGTGAAGCGCGAGAGGTGCGGGGACAGAATTATGGGTATGGCAATCAGCCCCAGCATTTT.

The V and J genes are TRBV29-1 and TRBJ1-2; TRBD1 might be the D (5 bases). V lost 5 bases, J lost 2 bases, and 9 bases lay in between. CDR1 is SQVTM, CDR2 ANQGSEA, per germline. This CDR3 is built from 12 residues. The DNA for the CDR3 is TGCAGCGTTTTGACAGCAAACTATGGCTACACCTTC. It translates to CSVLTANYGYTF.

This clone was detected once. The gene calls are TRBV20-1 and TRBJ2-1; D not certain. V dropped 3 bases and J dropped 13 bases, with 7 bases sitting between them. The length of the CDR3 is 9 residues. In germline, CDR1 is DFQATT, CDR2 SNEGSKA (reference sequence). CDR3 sequence reads: CSASNGQFF. For the CDR3, the DNA is TGCAGTGCTAGCAATGGCCAGTTCTTC.

The chain couples TRBV5-6 to TRBJ1-4; maybe TRBD1 (5 bases). The germline CDR1 and CDR2 sequences are SGHDT and YYEEEE. Trimming pared 3 bases from V and 4 bases from J, leaving 16 bases between. The CDR3 has 16 residues. Here the CDR3 DNA reads TGTGCCAGCAGCTCTTGGGGCGGCCCGGGTAATGAAAAACTGTTTTTT. It codes for CASSSWGGPGNEKLFF.

This chain links TRBV11-2 with TRBJ2-7, with 7 bases aligning to TRBD1. This CDR3 is built from 14 residues. With 5 bases clipped from V and 2 bases from J, the junction kept 6 bases outside the gene matches. CDR1 is SGHAT and CDR2 is FQNNGV in the germline V gene. The CDR3 region is CASSLRDRPYEQYF. CDR3 sequence (DNA): TGTGCCAGCAGCCTCCGGGACAGACCCTACGAGCAGTACTTC.

The chain has TRBV29-1 and TRBJ2-7, with 12 bases lining up with TRBD1. With 6 bases clipped from V and 4 bases from J, the junction kept 10 bases outside the gene matches. The CDR3 sequence is 15 residues long. Germline V gene lookup returns CDR1 SQVTM and CDR2 ANQGSEA. CDR3 DNA: TGCAGCGTAACCCCGGGACAGGGGGCGCATTACGAGCAGTACTTC. Its protein is CSVTPGQGAHYEQYF.